Shown below are 4 T cell receptor beta chains from a single sample sequenced in a study of T cell responses to AZD1222 COVID-19 vaccine. Data came from immunoSEQ multiplex PCR; TCRdb stores just in-frame clones and leaves some out. The data contain more than 100,000 clones, approximately 85% of them singletons. The specimen comprised peripheral blood, sampled 28 days after the second dose of the MenACWY control vaccine. The source is an adult who received the MenACWY meningococcal vaccine as a control.

The CDR3 loop is CASSVSRARAFF. As DNA, the CDR3 is TGCGCCAGCAGTGTCTCCCGCGCGAGGGCTTTCTTT. This chain connects TRBV10-1 to TRBJ1-1, with D unresolved. Per the germline V gene, CDR1 is WNHNN and CDR2 is SYGVQD (reference sequence). V was clipped by 4 bases and J by 11 bases, with 14 bases between them. The CDR3 sequence is 12 residues long.

The V call is TRBV5-1, the J call TRBJ1-4; 9 nucleotides match TRBD1. The trim removed 4 bases at V and 5 bases at J, leaving 6 bases unmatched. The CDR3 sequence is 15 residues long. CDR1 is SGHRS and CDR2 is YFSETQ in the germline V gene. CDR3 sequence (DNA): TGCGCCAGCAGCCTCCCGGGACAGGGAAATGAAAAACTGTTTTTT. It encodes CASSLPGQGNEKLFF.

The chain recombines TRBV6-5 with TRBJ2-2, with no clear D. The CDR3 contains 14 residues. Per germline, CDR1 MNHEY and CDR2 SVGAGI. V lost 6 bases and J 0 bases, leaving 8 bases between the germline ends. CDR3 in amino acids: CASSRGPNTGELFF. The CDR3 nucleotides read TGTGCCAGCAGCCGTGGCCCGAACACCGGGGAGCTGTTTTTT.

The count of this clone is one. Here the CDR3 reads CASSWDTATSSYEQYV. CDR3 DNA: TGCGCCAGCAGCTGGGACACCGCAACGAGCTCCTACGAGCAGTACGTC. This chain connects TRBV5-1 to TRBJ2-7, with D possibly matching TRBD1 (6 bases). The V gene's germline CDR1 is SGHRS and CDR2 YFSETQ. The CDR3 covers 16 residues. Trimming cost V 3 bases and J 0 bases, with 16 bases left between them.